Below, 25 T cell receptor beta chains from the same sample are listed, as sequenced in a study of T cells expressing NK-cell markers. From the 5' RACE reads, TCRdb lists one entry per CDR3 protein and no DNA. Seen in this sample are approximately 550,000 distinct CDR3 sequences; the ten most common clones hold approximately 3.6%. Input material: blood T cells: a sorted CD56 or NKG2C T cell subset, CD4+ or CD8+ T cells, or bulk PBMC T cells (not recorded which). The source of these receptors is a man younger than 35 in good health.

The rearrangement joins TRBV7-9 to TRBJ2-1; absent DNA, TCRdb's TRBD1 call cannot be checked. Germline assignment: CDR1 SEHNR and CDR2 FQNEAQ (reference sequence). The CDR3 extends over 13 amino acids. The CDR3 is CASSTSVGTGQFF.

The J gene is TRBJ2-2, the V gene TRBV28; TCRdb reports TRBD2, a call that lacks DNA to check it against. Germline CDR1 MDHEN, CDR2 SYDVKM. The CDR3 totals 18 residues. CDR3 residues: CASSLIGLAGFEAGELFF.

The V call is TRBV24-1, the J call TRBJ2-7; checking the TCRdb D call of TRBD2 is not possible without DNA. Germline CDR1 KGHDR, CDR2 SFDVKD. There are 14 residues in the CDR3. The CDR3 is CATSTTGYPYEQYF.

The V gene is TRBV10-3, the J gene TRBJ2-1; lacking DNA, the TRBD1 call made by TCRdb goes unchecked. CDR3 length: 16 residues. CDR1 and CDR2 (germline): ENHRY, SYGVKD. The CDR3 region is CAISESRQGALNEQFF.

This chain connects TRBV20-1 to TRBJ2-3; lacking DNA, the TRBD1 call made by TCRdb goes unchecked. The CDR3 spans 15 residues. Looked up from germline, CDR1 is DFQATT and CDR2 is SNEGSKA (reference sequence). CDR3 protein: CSAHGQQTSTDTQYF.

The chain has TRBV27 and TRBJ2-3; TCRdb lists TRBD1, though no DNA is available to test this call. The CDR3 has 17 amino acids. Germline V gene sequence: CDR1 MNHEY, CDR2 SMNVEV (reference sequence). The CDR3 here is CATQRGGTGAFTDTQYF.

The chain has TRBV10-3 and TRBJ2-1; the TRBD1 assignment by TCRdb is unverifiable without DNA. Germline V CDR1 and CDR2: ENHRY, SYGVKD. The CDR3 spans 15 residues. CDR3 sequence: CAISARDSSYNEQFF.

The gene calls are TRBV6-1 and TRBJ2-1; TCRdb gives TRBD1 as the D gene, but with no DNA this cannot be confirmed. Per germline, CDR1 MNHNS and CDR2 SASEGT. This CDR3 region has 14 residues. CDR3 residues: CAITGQGTYNEQFF.

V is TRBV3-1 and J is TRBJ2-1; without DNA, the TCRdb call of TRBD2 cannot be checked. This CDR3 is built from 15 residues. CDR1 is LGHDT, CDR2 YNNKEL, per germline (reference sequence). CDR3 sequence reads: CASSQEGLAHNEQFF.

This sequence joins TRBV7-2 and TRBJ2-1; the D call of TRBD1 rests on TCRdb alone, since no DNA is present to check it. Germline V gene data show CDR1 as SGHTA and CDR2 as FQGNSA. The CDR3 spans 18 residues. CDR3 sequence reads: CASSTGQGMGPPYNEQFF. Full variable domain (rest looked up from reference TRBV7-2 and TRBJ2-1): GAGVSQSPSNKVTEKGKDVELRCDPISGHTALYWYRQSLGQGLEFLIYFQGNSAPDKSGLPSDRFSAERTGGSVSTLTIQRTQQEDSAVYLCASSTGQGMGPPYNEQFFGPGTRLTVL.

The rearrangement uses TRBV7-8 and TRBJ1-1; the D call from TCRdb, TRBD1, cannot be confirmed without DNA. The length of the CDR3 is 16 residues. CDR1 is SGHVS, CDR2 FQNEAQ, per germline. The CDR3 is CASSSTGGGMNTEAFF. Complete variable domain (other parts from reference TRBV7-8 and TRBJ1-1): GAGVSQSPRYKVAKRGQDVALRCDPISGHVSLFWYQQALGQGPEFLTYFQNEAQLDKSGLPSDRFFAERPEGSVSTLKIQRTQQEDSAVYLCASSSTGGGMNTEAFFGQGTRLTVV.

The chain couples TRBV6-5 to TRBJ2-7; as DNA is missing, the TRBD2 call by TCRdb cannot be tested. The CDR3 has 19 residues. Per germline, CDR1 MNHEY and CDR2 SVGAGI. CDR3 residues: CASSYSRLAWGGGDYEQYF.

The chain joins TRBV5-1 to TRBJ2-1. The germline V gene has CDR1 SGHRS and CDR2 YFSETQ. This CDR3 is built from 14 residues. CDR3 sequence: CASSLTSSWDEQFF.

The CDR3 loop reads CATSAAGGAVLGEQFF. The V and J genes are TRBV24-1 and TRBJ2-1; there is no DNA to check the TCRdb D call of TRBD1. CDR1 KGHDR and CDR2 SFDVKD come from the germline V gene. This CDR3 comprises 16 residues.

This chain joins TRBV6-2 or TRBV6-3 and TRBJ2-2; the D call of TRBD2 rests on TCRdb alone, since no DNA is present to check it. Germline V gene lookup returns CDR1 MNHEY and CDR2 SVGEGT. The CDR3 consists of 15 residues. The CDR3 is CASSRDFPNTGELFF.

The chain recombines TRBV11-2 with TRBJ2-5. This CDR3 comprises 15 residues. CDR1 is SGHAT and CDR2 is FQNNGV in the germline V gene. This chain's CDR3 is CASSFTTRVQETQYF.

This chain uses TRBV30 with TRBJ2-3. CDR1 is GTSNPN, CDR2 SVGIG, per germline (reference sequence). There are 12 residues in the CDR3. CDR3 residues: CAWSVMDNTQYF.

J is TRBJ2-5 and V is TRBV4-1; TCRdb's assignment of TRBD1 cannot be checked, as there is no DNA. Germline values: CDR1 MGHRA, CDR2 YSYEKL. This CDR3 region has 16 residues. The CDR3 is CASSQVHPGEGETQYF.

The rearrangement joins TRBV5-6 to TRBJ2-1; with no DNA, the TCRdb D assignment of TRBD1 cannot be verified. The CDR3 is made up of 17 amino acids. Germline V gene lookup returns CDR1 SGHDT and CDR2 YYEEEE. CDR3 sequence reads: CASSLAVLNRGPGEQFF.

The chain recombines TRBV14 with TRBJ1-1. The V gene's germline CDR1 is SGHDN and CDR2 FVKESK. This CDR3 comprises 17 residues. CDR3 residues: CASSQDLQVPMNTEAFF.

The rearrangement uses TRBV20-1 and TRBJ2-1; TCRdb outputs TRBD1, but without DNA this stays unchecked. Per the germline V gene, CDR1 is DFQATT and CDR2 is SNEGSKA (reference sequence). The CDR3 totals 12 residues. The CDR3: CSARDSRVPAFF.

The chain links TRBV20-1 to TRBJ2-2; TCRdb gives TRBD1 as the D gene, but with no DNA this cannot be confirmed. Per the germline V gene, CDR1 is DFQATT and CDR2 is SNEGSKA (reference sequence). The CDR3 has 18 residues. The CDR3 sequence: CSARDPTTGALGTGELFF.

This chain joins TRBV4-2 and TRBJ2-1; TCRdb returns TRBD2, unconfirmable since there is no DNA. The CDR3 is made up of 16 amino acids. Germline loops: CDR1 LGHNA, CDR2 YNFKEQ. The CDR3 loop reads CASSYGSLAAGNEQFF.

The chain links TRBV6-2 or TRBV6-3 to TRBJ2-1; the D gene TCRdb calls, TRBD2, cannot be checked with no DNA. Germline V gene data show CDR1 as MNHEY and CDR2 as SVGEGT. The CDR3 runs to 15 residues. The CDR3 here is CASSSSPGTRGEQFF.

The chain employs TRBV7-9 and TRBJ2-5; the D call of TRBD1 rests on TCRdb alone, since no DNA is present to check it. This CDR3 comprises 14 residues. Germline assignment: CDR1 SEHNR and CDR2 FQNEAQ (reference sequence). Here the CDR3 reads CASQSFDREETQYF.